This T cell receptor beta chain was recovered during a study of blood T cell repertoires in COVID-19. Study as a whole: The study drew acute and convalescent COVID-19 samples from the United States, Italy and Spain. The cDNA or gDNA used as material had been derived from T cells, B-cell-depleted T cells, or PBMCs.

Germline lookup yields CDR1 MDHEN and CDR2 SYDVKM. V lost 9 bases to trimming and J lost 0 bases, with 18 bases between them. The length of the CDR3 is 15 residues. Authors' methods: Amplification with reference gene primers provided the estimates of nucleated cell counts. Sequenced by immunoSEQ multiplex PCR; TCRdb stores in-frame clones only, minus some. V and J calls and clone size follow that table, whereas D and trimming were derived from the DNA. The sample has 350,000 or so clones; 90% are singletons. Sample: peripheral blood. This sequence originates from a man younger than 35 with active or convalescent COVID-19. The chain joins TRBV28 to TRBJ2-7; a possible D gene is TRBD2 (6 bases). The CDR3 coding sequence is TGTGCCAGTCTAAGCTTAGCGGCCGCCTCCTACGAGCAGTACTTC. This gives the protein CASLSLAAASYEQYF.